The 4 T cell receptor beta chains in this list originate from one sample, sequenced in a study of regulatory T cells in long-lasting Graves disease. Sample time point: newly diagnosed GD, antithyroid drugs for less than 3 months. Extracted RNA from PBMCs served as the source of the TCR library. To make TCR beta libraries, researchers used iRepertoire HTBI primers and Arm-PCR of CDR3 regions. TCRdb re-analysed the multiplex PCR reads in MiXCR, keeping a single row per CDR3 protein. This table holds fewer than 650,000 distinct CDR3 sequences, roughly 15% found once. The same data also went into a second study, on T cells in Graves' hyperthyroidism and ophthalmopathy.

The input for sequencing was peripheral blood mononuclear cells (PBMCs), taken at new diagnosis, from a patient treated with antithyroid drugs. The receptor set was obtained from a woman in her thirties with Graves disease.

The chain joins TRBV27 to TRBJ2-3; D tentatively fits TRBD1 or TRBD2 (5 bases each). V was shortened by 6 bases and J by 4 bases, with 11 bases between the two germline ends. The CDR3 spans 13 residues. The V gene's germline CDR1 is MNHEY and CDR2 SMNVEV (reference sequence). As DNA, the CDR3 is TGTGCCAGCAGCCGGGGACGGGCAGATACGCAGTATTTT. It is translated as CASSRGRADTQYF.

This chain uses TRBV4-1 with TRBJ2-3; D ambiguous. The J call may be faulty, since TRBJ2-1 better matches the DNA end. CDR1 is MGHRA and CDR2 is YSYEKL in the germline V gene. This CDR3 contains 14 residues. CDR3 nucleotide sequence: TGCGCCAGCAGCCAAGGGAGCCACGTCAGGGAGCAGTTCTTC. The encoded protein is CASSQGSHVREQFF.

Remarks on this clonotype: One end of the junction does not line up with germline, which may come from a read error. This chain joins TRBV29-1 and TRBJ2-3, with TRBD2 matching 9 bases. This CDR3 has 15 residues. Looked up from germline, CDR1 is SQVTM and CDR2 is ANQGSEA. CDR3 protein: CSVTIAGATTGTQYF. The CDR3 DNA reads as TGCAGCGTCACTATAGCGGGAGCGACCACAGGTACGCAGTATTTT.

In its sample, this clonotype was seen many times. Because the CDR3's place on the DNA is in doubt, the DNA is left out and the CDR3 is given as listed by TCRdb. V and J are TRBV6-2 or TRBV6-3 and TRBJ1-2. Per the germline V gene, CDR1 is MNHEY and CDR2 is SVGEGT. Inclusive of both ends, the CDR3 amounts to 14 amino acids. The CDR3 region is CASSSSGAYYGYTF.